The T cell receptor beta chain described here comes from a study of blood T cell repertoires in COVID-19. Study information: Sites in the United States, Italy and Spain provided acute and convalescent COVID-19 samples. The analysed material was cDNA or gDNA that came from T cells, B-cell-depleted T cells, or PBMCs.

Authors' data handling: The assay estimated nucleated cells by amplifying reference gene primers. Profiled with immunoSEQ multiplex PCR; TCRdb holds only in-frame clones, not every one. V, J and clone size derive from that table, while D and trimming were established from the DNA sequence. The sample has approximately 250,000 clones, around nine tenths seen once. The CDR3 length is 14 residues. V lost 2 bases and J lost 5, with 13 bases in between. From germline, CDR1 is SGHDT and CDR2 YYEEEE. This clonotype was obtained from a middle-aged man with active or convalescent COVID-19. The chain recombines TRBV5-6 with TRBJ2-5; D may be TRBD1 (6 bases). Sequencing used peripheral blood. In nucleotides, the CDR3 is TGTGCCAGCAGCTTAATAGGGGGTTACGAGACCCAGTACTTC. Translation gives CASSLIGGYETQYF.